The entry below gives a single T cell receptor (beta chain) sequence along with its context. What it recognizes is unknown. V shed 5 bases and J 12 bases; nucleotides not matched to a gene: 14. The germline gives CDR1 SEHNR, CDR2 FQNEAQ (reference sequence). The CDR3 is 16 residues long. The data derive from a study of CD8+ T cells in alopecia areata. Study in general: Administration of oral tofacitinib to treated patients was at 5 to 10 mg twice daily. Study results and caveats: The study also sequences resident alphabeta T cells of normal skin in scalp samples.

RNA extraction and reverse transcription yielded cDNA as sequencing template. Sequencing was performed with immunoSEQ multiplex PCR; in TCRdb, only in-frame clones are kept and a portion is missing. Of 110,000 to 150,000 clones listed, 51% are singletons. Sorting of CD4+ and CD8+ T cells was performed on PBMCs. The gene calls are TRBV7-9 and TRBJ2-7; 15 bases match TRBD2. Material: CD4+ T cells sorted from blood, obtained at week 0. The sequence was obtained from a human donor with alopecia areata. The CDR3 region has the DNA TGTGCCAGCAGCGCCTCGGGACTAGCGGGAGGTACCGCACTGTACTTC. This gives the protein CASSASGLAGGTALYF.